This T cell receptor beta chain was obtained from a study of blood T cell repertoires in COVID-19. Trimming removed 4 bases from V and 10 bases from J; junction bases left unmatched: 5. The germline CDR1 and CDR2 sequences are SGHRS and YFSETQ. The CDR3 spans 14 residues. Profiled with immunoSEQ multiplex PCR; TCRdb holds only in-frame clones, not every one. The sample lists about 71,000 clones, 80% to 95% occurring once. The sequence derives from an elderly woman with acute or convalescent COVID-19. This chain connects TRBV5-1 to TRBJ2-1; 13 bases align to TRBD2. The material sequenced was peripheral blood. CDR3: CASSPLTSGGEQFF. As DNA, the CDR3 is TGCGCCAGCAGCCCCCTGACTAGCGGGGGGGAGCAGTTCTTC.